A single sample is the source of the 32 T cell receptor beta chains below, sequenced in a study of blood T cells in healthy people across ages. A second PCR of 7 to 11 cycles used a sample-barcoded 5' primer and a J-beta primer mix. TCRdb re-called the 5' RACE reads with MiXCR, one entry per CDR3 protein. The table has approximately 1.5 million distinct CDR3 sequences, roughly two fifths seen once. The sample was blood. The receptors here all came from a woman aged 18-30 years in good health.

The chain employs TRBV4-1 and TRBJ2-7; TRBD2 agrees at 8 bases. CDR1 is MGHRA and CDR2 is YSYEKL in the germline V gene. V dropped 0 bases and J dropped 2; count of bases not matched to a gene: 6. The CDR3 covers 16 residues. DNA for the CDR3: TGCGCCAGCAGCCAAGACGCGGGGGGCATTCCCTACGAGCAGTACTTC. Translated: CASSQDAGGIPYEQYF.

The gene calls are TRBV20-1 and TRBJ2-5, with 11 nucleotides matching TRBD2. The DNA end favors TRBJ2-7, so the J call may be wrong. Germline V gives CDR1 DFQATT, CDR2 SNEGSKA (reference sequence). There are 14 residues in the CDR3. CDR3 coding DNA: TGCAGTGCTAGTCTAGCGGGGGGCATCACCGAGCAGTACTTC. Translated, it gives CSASLAGGITEQYF.

This clonotype was detected only once. The CDR3 here is CASEAGLGDHGYTF. DNA of the CDR3: TGTGCCAGCGAAGCCGGCCTGGGGGACCATGGCTACACCTTC. The rearrangement links TRBV7-9 to TRBJ1-2, with D possibly TRBD1 on 5 matching bases. V lost 8 bases and J 6 bases, leaving 19 bases between the germline ends. The length of the CDR3 is 14 residues. CDR1 SEHNR and CDR2 FQNEAQ come from the germline V gene (reference sequence).

There are a few counts of this clonotype. The chain joins TRBV28 to TRBJ2-1, with 9 nucleotides matching TRBD1. CDR1 is MDHEN and CDR2 is SYDVKM in the germline V gene. The J segment lost 4 bases and the V segment lost 7 bases, leaving 11 bases of the junction unmatched. The CDR3 runs to 16 residues. The CDR3, as DNA: TGTGCCAGCATCCCCGGCGGTGGACAGGGGTACAATGAGCAGTTCTTC. Protein product: CASIPGGGQGYNEQFF. The entire variable domain, with the rest obtained from reference TRBV28 and TRBJ2-1, is as follows: DVKVTQSSRYLVKRTGEKVFLECVQDMDHENMFWYRQDPGLGLRLIYFSYDVKMKEKGDIPEGYSVSREKKERFSLILESASTNQTSMYLCASIPGGGQGYNEQFFGPGTRLTVL.

The V and J genes are TRBV5-1 and TRBJ2-7; 12 bases are a match to TRBD2. The CDR3 length is 17 residues. V was clipped by 0 bases and J by 2 bases; unmatched bases: 6. Germline V lookup: CDR1 SGHRS, CDR2 YFSETQ. The CDR3 DNA reads as TGCGCCAGCAGCTTGGGGATGACTAGCGGGAGACCCTACGAGCAGTACTTC. Protein product: CASSLGMTSGRPYEQYF.

This clonotype was observed a few times. V usage is TRBV4-1 and J usage is TRBJ2-1, with TRBD2 as a possible D gene (6 bases). Germline V gene sequence: CDR1 MGHRA, CDR2 YSYEKL. The CDR3 spans 18 residues. V shed 0 bases and J shed 0 bases, with 15 bases lying between them. Here the CDR3 reads CASSQDGRTTPSYNEQFF. The CDR3 DNA follows: TGCGCCAGCAGCCAAGATGGAAGGACTACCCCCTCCTACAATGAGCAGTTCTTC.

The chain is built from TRBV7-3 and TRBJ2-5; weak D call: TRBD2 (7 bases). V gave up 5 bases and J gave up 6 bases, with 19 bases separating them. In germline, CDR1 is SGHTA, CDR2 FQGTGA. CDR3 size: 15 residues. The CDR3 reads CASSLGGQIAQTQYF. The CDR3, as DNA: TGTGCCAGCAGCCTGGGGGGGCAAATCGCGCAGACCCAGTACTTC.

This chain uses TRBV30 with TRBJ1-1; D not resolved. V was pared by 0 bases and J by 1 base, with 6 bases between. There are 13 residues in the CDR3. CDR1 and CDR2 from the germline V gene are GTSNPN and SVGIG (reference sequence). The DNA for the CDR3 is TGTGCCTGGAGTGTGGTCAAGAACACTGAAGCTTTCTTT. This translates into CAWSVVKNTEAFF.

The genes are TRBV24-1 and TRBJ2-4; 14 bases fit TRBD2. The DNA end favors TRBJ2-7, so the J call may be wrong. This CDR3 region has 18 residues. Germline V gene sequence: CDR1 KGHDR, CDR2 SFDVKD. This chain's CDR3 is CATSAIPSGTSGSYEQYF. CDR3 nucleotide sequence: TGTGCCACCAGTGCGATCCCATCCGGGACTAGCGGGAGCTACGAGCAGTACTTC.

V usage is TRBV28 and J usage is TRBJ2-7, with D tentatively TRBD2 (7 bases). V lost 7 bases, J lost 4 bases, and 17 bases lay in between. This CDR3 is built from 14 residues. Germline V gives CDR1 MDHEN, CDR2 SYDVKM. CDR3 nucleotides: TGTGCCAGCAACTCTTCGGGGGGCTGGTACGAGCAGTACTTC. This translates into CASNSSGGWYEQYF. Using reference TRBV28 and TRBJ2-7 for the parts outside the CDR3, the full variable domain is DVKVTQSSRYLVKRTGEKVFLECVQDMDHENMFWYRQDPGLGLRLIYFSYDVKMKEKGDIPEGYSVSREKKERFSLILESASTNQTSMYLCASNSSGGWYEQYFGPGTRLTVT.

In its sample, this clonotype was seen a few times. This chain uses TRBV18 with TRBJ2-1; 8 nucleotides line up with TRBD1. The CDR3 has 14 residues. With V trimmed by 6 bases and J by 3 bases, 4 bases remained unmatched. Per germline, CDR1 KGHSH and CDR2 LQKENI. In DNA form, the CDR3 reads TGTGCCAGCTCGCCTGACAGGGGCTACAATGAGCAGTTCTTC. It encodes CASSPDRGYNEQFF.

This clonotype came up a few times. This sequence joins TRBV20-1 and TRBJ2-5; D may be TRBD2 (5 bases). Germline CDR1 DFQATT, CDR2 SNEGSKA (reference sequence). V was pared by 5 bases and J by 5 bases, with 21 bases between. The CDR3 is 15 residues long. The CDR3 nucleotides are TGCAGTGCTGCTAAGACGGACTCCCTCGTTGAGACCCAGTACTTC. It yields the protein CSAAKTDSLVETQYF.

This rearrangement joins TRBV14 to TRBJ2-7, with D tentatively TRBD2 (6 bases). Germline loops: CDR1 SGHDN, CDR2 FVKESK. V was cut by 4 bases and J by 7 bases, with 11 bases left in between. The CDR3 totals 12 residues. CDR3 amino acids: CASSLLANEQYF. CDR3 DNA sequence: TGTGCCAGCAGCCTACTAGCTAATGAGCAGTACTTC.

This clonotype was counted only a few times. The rearrangement joins TRBV6-2 or TRBV6-3 to TRBJ1-1; 8 bases are a match to TRBD1. This CDR3 has 15 residues. From germline, CDR1 is MNHEY and CDR2 SVGEGT. The junction had 6 bases not matched to a gene; V was cut back by 1 base and J by 5 bases. The CDR3 here is CASSYLTGERTEAFF. CDR3 sequence (DNA): TGTGCCAGCAGTTACTTGACAGGGGAGAGGACTGAAGCTTTCTTT.

This clonotype was found a few times. This chain connects TRBV5-1 to TRBJ1-2, with no clear D. This CDR3 contains 14 residues. Germline CDR1 reads SGHRS; CDR2 reads YFSETQ. V was pared by 4 bases and J by 3 bases, with 13 bases between. The CDR3 region is CASSISLPDYGYTF. For the CDR3, the DNA is TGCGCCAGCAGCATCAGTCTACCCGACTATGGCTACACCTTC.

This clonotype has a handful of counts. The DNA of the CDR3 is TGTGCCAGCAGCTTCGTTAGCGGGGGTTTTTCTGGGGCCAACGTCCTGACTTTC. Encoded protein: CASSFVSGGFSGANVLTF. This chain connects TRBV7-8 to TRBJ2-6, with 9 nucleotides matching TRBD2. Germline V CDR1 and CDR2: SGHVS, FQNEAQ. This CDR3 spans 18 amino acids. V lost 3 bases and J lost 1; bases outside the gene matches: 7.

This sequence joins TRBV7-2 and TRBJ2-4, with TRBD1 matching over 7 bases. The DNA end is a closer match to TRBJ2-7, so the J assignment may be wrong. CDR1 SGHTA and CDR2 FQGNSA come from the germline V gene. The CDR3 totals 14 residues. Here the CDR3 DNA reads TGTGCCAGCAGCCCCGACAGGGAAGGCTACGAGCAGTACTTC. The encoded protein is CASSPDREGYEQYF.

Note on this clonotype: A much larger clone lies a single base off, so this may be a read error. This rearrangement joins TRBV4-1 to TRBJ2-3; 9 nucleotides match TRBD2. The V segment lost 0 bases and the J segment 2 bases; nucleotides outside the gene matches: 3. This CDR3 has 16 amino acids. Germline V gene lookup returns CDR1 MGHRA and CDR2 YSYEKL. Here the CDR3 DNA reads TGCGCCAGCAGCCAAGATCCTAGCGGGATCACAGATACGCAGTATTTT. Amino acid sequence: CASSQDPSGITDTQYF.

This chain uses TRBV12-3 or TRBV12-4 with TRBJ1-1; unclear D gene. The V gene lost 5 bases and the J gene lost 5 bases, with 12 bases spanning the gap. The CDR3 is 13 residues long. The CDR3 nucleotides are TGTGCCAGCAGTGTAGATGTCATAACTGAAGCTTTCTTT. As protein: CASSVDVITEAFF.

In this sample, this clonotype turned up a few times. The rearrangement uses TRBV10-3 and TRBJ1-2, with TRBD1 identical over 7 bases. The V gene's germline CDR1 is ENHRY and CDR2 SYGVKD. The CDR3 runs to 16 residues. Trimming at V came to 4 bases and at J to 0 bases, leaving 8 bases not matched to a gene. CDR3 amino acids: CAISGPTGRTNYGYTF. DNA for the CDR3: TGTGCCATCAGTGGACCGACAGGGAGGACTAACTATGGCTACACCTTC.

This clonotype was seen a handful of times. This rearrangement joins TRBV20-1 to TRBJ1-4, with a possible D match to TRBD1 (5 bases). Per germline, CDR1 DFQATT and CDR2 SNEGSKA (reference sequence). V shed 5 bases and J shed 8 bases, with 12 bases lying between them. The CDR3 spans 12 residues. CDR3 DNA sequence: TGCAGTGCTGGCCAGGGAGGAGAAAAACTGTTTTTT. Its translation: CSAGQGGEKLFF.

The chain recombines TRBV6-5 with TRBJ1-2; a weak D match, TRBD1 (6 bases). This CDR3 has 19 residues. Trimming stripped 2 bases from V and 0 bases from J, with 22 bases between. Germline V gene sequence: CDR1 MNHEY, CDR2 SVGAGI. CDR3 coding DNA: TGTGCCAGCAGTTACACAAAAGGGGGGCGCCGACCTACTAACTATGGCTACACCTTC. It translates to CASSYTKGGRRPTNYGYTF.

The V and J genes are TRBV7-3 and TRBJ2-3; TRBD2 might be the D (6 bases). The CDR3 has 14 amino acids. Germline V gene sequence: CDR1 SGHTA, CDR2 FQGTGA. The V end was cut by 2 bases, the J end by 8 bases, with 14 bases between. The CDR3 nucleotides are TGTGCCAGCAGCTTAGCAGGAGGGGTGGGTACGCAGTATTTT. Translated: CASSLAGGVGTQYF.

The CDR3 DNA reads TGTGCCAGCAGTTCTATGGACAGGGTAACTAGCGGGAGGTTTAGGGGTGAGCAGTACTTC. This sequence encodes CASSSMDRVTSGRFRGEQYF. This rearrangement joins TRBV7-2 to TRBJ2-7; 12 positions match TRBD2. The V gene's germline CDR1 is SGHTA and CDR2 FQGNSA. Trimming cost V 6 bases and J 7 bases; bases outside gene matches: 25. The CDR3 runs 20 residues.

This chain connects TRBV20-1 to TRBJ2-1; 7 bases map to TRBD2. Matching the DNA end better, TRBJ2-7 makes the J call doubtful. Per the germline V gene, CDR1 is DFQATT and CDR2 is SNEGSKA (reference sequence). CDR3 size: 13 residues. CDR3 region: CSALAEGYNEQYF. In DNA form, the CDR3 reads TGCAGTGCTCTAGCGGAGGGCTACAATGAGCAGTACTTC.

The chain carries TRBV4-1 and TRBJ2-4, with D possibly being TRBD1 (6 bases). The DNA end is more similar to TRBJ2-7, so the J call may be wrong. The CDR3 extends over 14 amino acids. In germline, CDR1 is MGHRA, CDR2 YSYEKL. The CDR3 reads CASSQVEGDYEQYF. The CDR3 DNA reads as TGCGCCAGCAGCCAAGTTGAGGGGGACTACGAGCAGTACTTC.

The sample holds one count of this clonotype. This sequence joins TRBV4-1 and TRBJ2-5, with D possibly TRBD2 on 7 matching bases. Between the trimmed V and J ends, which lost 1 base and 11 bases, there was a span of 23 bases. Germline values: CDR1 MGHRA, CDR2 YSYEKL. The CDR3 runs to 16 residues. The CDR3 spells CASSQGRAGGADEQYF. The CDR3 nucleotides read TGCGCCAGCAGCCAAGGCCGCGCTGGGGGGGCTGATGAGCAGTACTTC.

This clonotype was recorded a few times. V gene TRBV7-2 combines with J gene TRBJ2-1; D gene uncertain. The V gene lost 1 base and the J gene lost 10 bases, with 14 bases spanning the gap. The CDR3 runs to 14 residues. CDR1 and CDR2 (germline): SGHTA, FQGNSA. The CDR3 sequence: CASSLGPGPKEQFF. The CDR3 bases are TGTGCCAGCAGCTTAGGTCCTGGGCCCAAAGAGCAGTTCTTC. Supplemented by reference TRBV7-2 and TRBJ2-1, the full variable domain reads GAGVSQSPSNKVTEKGKDVELRCDPISGHTALYWYRQSLGQGLEFLIYFQGNSAPDKSGLPSDRFSAERTGGSVSTLTIQRTQQEDSAVYLCASSLGPGPKEQFFGPGTRLTVL.

V is TRBV6-2 or TRBV6-3 and J is TRBJ2-1; D possibly corresponds to TRBD2 (5 bases). CDR1 and CDR2 (germline): MNHEY, SVGEGT. This CDR3 spans 17 amino acids. The V and J ends lost 0 bases and 5 bases respectively, with 17 bases between them. CDR3 coding DNA: TGTGCCAGCAGTTACTCGGGAGCTAGCCTAGATGACAATGAGCAGTTCTTC. It is translated as CASSYSGASLDDNEQFF.

With regard to this clonotype: One end of the junction fails to match germline, which may point to a read error. V gene TRBV5-1 combines with J gene TRBJ2-3, with D tentatively TRBD2 (6 bases). Germline CDR1 SGHRS, CDR2 YFSETQ. The CDR3 is 14 residues long. DNA for the CDR3: TGTGCCAGCAGTTCCGGGGGATACACAGATACGCAGTATTTT. It is translated as CASSSGGYTDTQYF.

J is TRBJ1-5 and V is TRBV27, with D unresolved. This CDR3 is built from 15 residues. With 8 bases removed from V and 2 bases from J, the gap between germline ends came to 16 bases. Germline CDR1 MNHEY, CDR2 SMNVEV (reference sequence). The CDR3 is CASGYPTHGNQPQHF. The CDR3 DNA follows: TGTGCCAGCGGCTACCCGACCCATGGCAATCAGCCCCAGCATTTT.

The sample holds many counts of this clonotype. This chain connects TRBV27 to TRBJ1-5, with D hard to call. CDR3 length: 14 amino acids. Trimming took 6 bases from V and 2 from J, leaving 11 bases between them. Looked up from germline, CDR1 is MNHEY and CDR2 is SMNVEV (reference sequence). The CDR3 coding sequence is TGTGCCAGCAGCCCTGTTTATGGCAATCAGCCCCAGCATTTT. Its protein product is CASSPVYGNQPQHF.